This T cell receptor beta chain was observed in a study of T cell responses to AZD1222 COVID-19 vaccine (dated by TCRdb to about 2021). Study-level background: A total of over 230 trial participants underwent TCR sequencing, of whom 200 to 220 had received two doses of AZD1222 and around 25 had received two doses of the MenACWY control vaccine. Trial participants were enrolled by age into 18-55, 56-69 and 70-plus year subgroups, with around 150, 28 and 57 TCR-sequenced participants respectively. The research as a whole found: The 56-69-year group was small, and its depth increase did not reach significance, likely because of low power. Only a handful of AZD1222 recipients were SARS-CoV-2 seropositive at baseline, limiting conclusions about previously exposed vaccinees. Reportedly, close to half of the unique spike-specific TCRs recognized epitopes lying outside the regions that are mutated in the B.1.351 and B.1.1.7 variants. After two AZD1222 doses, both the breadth and the depth of spike-specific TCRs were significantly higher than at day 0 and than in MenACWY recipients. Participants were mostly white British, with more females than males. The authors suggested clonal diversity may have been underestimated. Because no day 14 peak-response samples were available, repertoires were characterized only after the peak T cell response. The vaccine-associated CD4 TCRs covered the entire spike protein, and the dominant responses fell in regions 160-218 and 743-854.

The CDR3 regions of human TCRbeta chains were subjected to immunosequencing. The study's processing was this. Repertoire TCRs were matched against a reference library of SARS-CoV-2-specific TCRs generated with the MIRA antigen-specificity platform. Breadth meant the fraction of unique TCRs that were SARS-CoV-2-associated, whereas depth meant the fraction of total T cells that were SARS-CoV-2-associated. Using the MIRA data, every spike-specific TCR was mapped to the spike region that the TCR reacted to and assigned to either a CD4 or a CD8 class. Log10-transformed breadth and depth values were compared by one-way ANOVA with Sidak's multiple comparisons tests. Drawn from immuneACCESS, this table holds only the in-frame rearrangements with V and J called that TCRdb kept. Clones are partly lost; checked studies trace under half to an unresolved V gene and leave the rest unexplained. V and J calls and clone size are as listed in that table; D and trimming were resolved from the DNA. Counted in this sample were 130,000 to 150,000 clones; 85% to 95% of them appeared once. The ten most abundant clones make up 9% to 15% of the sample.

Including the terminal cysteine and phenylalanine, the CDR3 comprises 15 residues. Only CDR3 DNA remains: 45 bases, in frame from the first base. The germline V gene provides CDR1 SGHAT and CDR2 FQNNGV. A distance of 15 bases separates the germline ends of V and J, which lose 3 bases and 3 bases respectively. Concerning this clone itself: Its recognized antigen is unknown. One base away there is no much larger clone; base qualities are not given.

The time point label here, explained by the study, means: sample from adult after SARS-CoV-2 infection, after symptom onset. Two convalescent COVID-19 patients, sampled after symptom onset from adults with prior SARS-CoV-2 infection, were also TCR-sequenced for comparison. Sample: peripheral blood, taken after recovery from COVID-19. This chain is built from TRBV11-2 and TRBJ2-7, with the D gene not confidently named. This clonotype was sampled from an adult who had recovered from COVID-19. The DNA sequence reads TGTGCCAGCAGCTTTTATCAGGAGCAGTTCTACGAGCAGTACTTC. Its product reads: CASSFYQEQFYEQYF. Here the CDR3 is joined to the reference TRBV11-2 and TRBJ2-7 genes, and the full variable domain is: EAGVAQSPRYKIIEKRQSVAFWCNPISGHATLYWYQQILGQGPKLLIQFQNNGVVDDSQLPKDRFSAERLKGVDSTLKIQPAKLEDSAVYLCASSFYQEQFYEQYFGPGTRLTVT.